A single sample gave rise to the 29 T cell receptor beta chains below, sequenced in a study of blood T cell repertoires in COVID-19. Repertoires were generated with immunoSEQ multiplex PCR, while TCRdb's copy carries only in-frame clones and drops some. This sample carries 200,000 to 250,000 clones, roughly 80% of them seen once, and the ten largest clones take approximately 8%. The sequenced sample was peripheral blood. The source of these receptors is an elderly woman with COVID-19, enrolled during active disease.

CDR3 coding DNA: TGTGCCAGCAGTGGGCAGAGACAGATGAACACTGAAGCTTTCTTT. Translation: CASSGQRQMNTEAFF. The chain recombines TRBV2 with TRBJ1-1; TRBD1 is a possible D gene (5 bases). This CDR3 is built from 15 residues. Deletions cut 4 bases from V and 0 bases from J, with 12 bases between. The V gene's germline CDR1 is SNHLY and CDR2 FYNNEI.

This chain links TRBV25-1 with TRBJ2-1; TRBD2 aligns across 8 bases. The V segment lost 6 bases and the J segment 2 bases; nucleotides outside the gene matches: 6. The CDR3 contains 15 residues. CDR1 is MGHDK and CDR2 is SYGVNS in the germline V gene. The CDR3 here is CASRTGGRTYNEQFF. The CDR3 DNA is TGTGCCAGCAGGACAGGCGGGAGGACCTACAATGAGCAGTTCTTC.

This clone was detected once. This rearrangement joins TRBV3-1 (or the pseudogene TRBV3-2) to TRBJ1-4; no reliable D call. The ends were cut back, 3 bases at V and 9 bases at J, with 5 bases in the middle. CDR3 length equals 11 residues. CDR1 and CDR2 (germline): LGHDT, YNNKEL (reference sequence). CDR3 DNA: TGTGCCAGCAGCCAGGCCCAAAAACTGTTTTTT. Protein product: CASSQAQKLFF.

V gene TRBV20-1 combines with J gene TRBJ2-1; 8 positions agree with TRBD2. The CDR3 contains 14 residues. CDR1 is DFQATT, CDR2 SNEGSKA, per germline (reference sequence). V was pared by 3 bases and J by 10 bases, with 11 bases of the junction left unmatched. The CDR3 loop reads CSASRPSGWGEQFF. For the CDR3, the DNA is TGCAGTGCTAGTAGGCCTAGCGGGTGGGGAGAGCAGTTCTTC.

V and J are TRBV19 and TRBJ2-3; possibly TRBD2 for D (7 bases). From germline, CDR1 is LNHDA and CDR2 SQIVND (reference sequence). The CDR3 is 16 residues long. The V end lost 4 bases, the J end lost 6 bases, and 20 bases lay between the germline ends. CDR3 protein: CASSTPGGGSVDTQYF. DNA of the CDR3: TGTGCCAGTAGTACCCCTGGGGGGGGCTCGGTGGATACGCAGTATTTT.

Points on this clone: The same CDR3 can be traced to other DNA sequences in this sample. The chain has TRBV29-1 and TRBJ2-7; TRBD1 is a possible D gene (8 bases). CDR3 length: 14 residues. Trimming shortened V by 6 bases and J by 1 base, and 16 bases separated the two germline ends. Germline V CDR1 and CDR2: SQVTM, ANQGSEA. CDR3 bases: TGCAGCGTCGGGGGGACAGGTGGATCCTACGAGCAGTACTTC. Residues: CSVGGTGGSYEQYF.

In its sample, this clone was seen once. The chain recombines TRBV5-1 with TRBJ2-2; tentative D call: TRBD2 (6 bases). The CDR3 runs 17 residues. With 0 bases removed from V and 2 bases from J, the gap between germline ends came to 14 bases. Germline CDR1 SGHRS, CDR2 YFSETQ. The chain's CDR3 is CASSLASGDPNTGELFF. Written as DNA, the CDR3 is TGCGCCAGCAGCTTGGCCTCGGGGGACCCCAACACCGGGGAGCTGTTTTTT.

The chain couples TRBV9 to TRBJ2-3; 8 nucleotides agree with TRBD2. V lost 3 bases, J lost 4 bases, and 13 bases stayed unmatched. Per the germline V gene, CDR1 is SGDLS and CDR2 is YYNGEE. CDR3 size: 17 residues. CDR3 bases: TGTGCCAGCAGCGCACCCTCCGGGGGGGCCTCCCCAGATACGCAGTATTTT. Translated, it gives CASSAPSGGASPDTQYF.

CDR3 coding DNA: TGCGCCAGCAGCACAGGACAGGGAGTCAAAGAGACCCAGTACTTC. Translated: CASSTGQGVKETQYF. This chain links TRBV5-1 with TRBJ2-5; TRBD1 matches at 8 bases. CDR3 length: 15 residues. The germline V gene encodes CDR1 SGHRS and CDR2 YFSETQ. V lost 4 bases, J lost 3 bases, and 8 bases stayed unmatched.

V usage is TRBV5-6 and J usage is TRBJ1-6; D gene uncertain. Germline V gene data show CDR1 as SGHDT and CDR2 as YYEEEE. The length of the CDR3 is 13 residues. Trimming removed 4 bases from V and 8 bases from J, with 10 bases in between. The CDR3 DNA reads as TGTGCCAGCAGCATGGTGGGAGATTCACCCCTCCACTTT. It encodes CASSMVGDSPLHF. Drawing the rest from reference TRBV5-6 and TRBJ1-6, the complete variable domain is DAGVTQSPTHLIKTRGQQVTLRCSPKSGHDTVSWYQQALGQGPQFIFQYYEEEERQRGNFPDRFSGHQFPNYSSELNVNALLLGDSALYLCASSMVGDSPLHFGNGTRLTVT.

This chain uses TRBV19 with TRBJ1-2; D is unclear. With 10 bases removed from V and 5 bases from J, the gap between germline ends came to 20 bases. Germline lookup yields CDR1 LNHDA and CDR2 SQIVND (reference sequence). The CDR3 consists of 14 residues. The chain's CDR3 is CATTRGGSGYGYTF. The DNA of the CDR3 is TGTGCCACCACACGGGGTGGGTCCGGTTATGGCTACACCTTC.

V gene TRBV5-1 combines with J gene TRBJ2-7; 13 positions agree with TRBD2. The CDR3 covers 15 residues. The V gene's germline CDR1 is SGHRS and CDR2 YFSETQ. The J segment lost 3 bases and the V segment lost 4 bases, leaving 4 bases of the junction unmatched. The CDR3 bases are TGCGCCAGCAGCCAACTAGCGGGAGGGATCTACGAGCAGTACTTC. Amino acids: CASSQLAGGIYEQYF. The whole variable domain, remainder taken from reference TRBV5-1 and TRBJ2-7, is KAGVTQTPRYLIKTRGQQVTLSCSPISGHRSVSWYQQTPGQGLQFLFEYFSETQRNKGNFPGRFSGRQFSNSRSEMNVSTLELGDSALYLCASSQLAGGIYEQYFGPGTRLTVT.

This chain connects TRBV28 to TRBJ2-1, with TRBD2 matching 11 bases. CDR3 length: 19 residues. The ends lost 4 bases at V and 3 bases at J; junction bases unmatched: 14. CDR1 is MDHEN, CDR2 SYDVKM, per germline. CDR3 coding DNA: TGTGCCAGCAGTTATACTAGCGGGAGAATTCGAATCGGCTACAATGAGCAGTTCTTC. It specifies CASSYTSGRIRIGYNEQFF.

Only a few counts were recorded for this clone. At the DNA level, this CDR3 is encoded by other sequences in the same sample as well. The V and J genes are TRBV3-1 (or the pseudogene TRBV3-2) and TRBJ2-4; weak D call: TRBD2 (5 bases). Germline V gene sequence: CDR1 LGHDT, CDR2 YNNKEL (reference sequence). The CDR3 totals 15 residues. Trimming removed 0 bases from V and 0 bases from J, with 6 bases in between. CDR3 residues: CASSQEGLAKNIQYF. The CDR3 DNA sequence: TGTGCCAGCAGCCAAGAAGGACTAGCCAAAAACATTCAGTACTTC.

This clone was seen more than once but under ten times. The rearrangement links TRBV3-1 (or the pseudogene TRBV3-2) to TRBJ1-1; D gene uncertain. The CDR3 loop spans 12 amino acids. The germline V gene encodes CDR1 LGHDT and CDR2 YNNKEL (reference sequence). V was shortened by 4 bases and J by 1 base, with 4 bases between the two germline ends. The CDR3 loop is CASSLANTEAFF. CDR3 nucleotides: TGTGCCAGCAGCCTGGCGAACACTGAAGCTTTCTTT.

This clone has only one observation. The J gene is TRBJ2-1, the V gene TRBV5-4; 9 positions agree with TRBD2. The junction had 4 bases not matched to a gene; V was cut back by 3 bases and J by 9 bases. The CDR3 loop spans 13 amino acids. Looked up from germline, CDR1 is SGHNT and CDR2 is YYREEE (reference sequence). The CDR3 DNA reads as TGTGCCAGCAGCTCGGGACTAGCCGGTGAGCAGTTCTTC. Its protein product is CASSSGLAGEQFF.

The J gene is TRBJ2-7, the V gene TRBV6-6; 10 nucleotides agree with TRBD2. From germline, CDR1 is MNHNY and CDR2 SVGAGI (reference sequence). Trimming cost V 4 bases and J 0 bases; bases outside gene matches: 6. The length of the CDR3 is 16 residues. The CDR3 spells CASSSRQRGGSYEQYF. The CDR3 region has the DNA TGTGCCAGCAGTTCCCGCCAGCGGGGGGGCTCCTACGAGCAGTACTTC.

The CDR3: CASSPFQGDTEAFF. The CDR3 bases are TGTGCCAGCTCACCATTTCAGGGGGACACTGAAGCTTTCTTT. V is TRBV18 and J is TRBJ1-1; 7 bases match TRBD1. The germline V gene has CDR1 KGHSH and CDR2 LQKENI. This CDR3 region has 14 residues. V was pared by 2 bases and J by 3 bases, with 3 bases of the junction left unmatched. The full variable domain, in which reference TRBV18 and TRBJ1-1 provide the parts outside the CDR3, is NAGVMQNPRHLVRRRGQEARLRCSPMKGHSHVYWYRQLPEEGLKFMVYLQKENIIDESGMPKERFSAEFPKEGPSILRIQQVVRGDSAAYFCASSPFQGDTEAFFGQGTRLTVV.

The chain has TRBV29-1 and TRBJ2-3; 8 nucleotides line up with TRBD2. CDR1 is SQVTM, CDR2 ANQGSEA, per germline. This CDR3 comprises 15 residues. V shed 4 bases, J shed 2 bases, and the junction held 8 bases outside the gene matches. CDR3 nucleotides: TGCAGCGTTGCTGGGGGGACTAGGCCCACAGATACGCAGTATTTT. Encoded protein: CSVAGGTRPTDTQYF.

V and J are TRBV5-1 and TRBJ2-7; 8 bases map to TRBD1. The CDR3 spans 16 residues. V was clipped by 2 bases and J by 5 bases; unmatched bases: 12. CDR1 is SGHRS, CDR2 YFSETQ, per germline. The CDR3 region has the DNA TGCGCCAGCAGCTTCGGGCAGGGGGCTTTTAGGGACGAGCAGTACTTC. The encoded protein is CASSFGQGAFRDEQYF. Full variable domain (remainder filled in from reference TRBV5-1 and TRBJ2-7): KAGVTQTPRYLIKTRGQQVTLSCSPISGHRSVSWYQQTPGQGLQFLFEYFSETQRNKGNFPGRFSGRQFSNSRSEMNVSTLELGDSALYLCASSFGQGAFRDEQYFGPGTRLTVT.

About this clone itself: The sample contains more than one DNA sequence encoding this CDR3. The rearrangement links TRBV5-1 to TRBJ2-5, with D tentatively TRBD2 (5 bases). CDR3 length: 14 amino acids. V lost 0 bases, J lost 2 bases, and 8 bases lay in between. From germline, CDR1 is SGHRS and CDR2 YFSETQ. The CDR3 DNA sequence: TGCGCCAGCAGCTTGGAACGGGGACAAGAGACCCAGTACTTC. It specifies CASSLERGQETQYF.

The chain uses TRBV28 and TRBJ2-5; D not resolved. The CDR3 has 16 residues. Germline loops: CDR1 MDHEN, CDR2 SYDVKM. V lost 5 bases to trimming and J lost 0 bases, with 16 bases between them. The CDR3 nucleotides read TGTGCCAGCAGTCCCCCGCGGAGAGTGTACCAAGAGACCCAGTACTTC. Translation: CASSPPRRVYQETQYF.

The chain uses TRBV19 and TRBJ2-5; the match to TRBD2 covers 8 bases. Germline V gene lookup returns CDR1 LNHDA and CDR2 SQIVND (reference sequence). There are 17 residues in the CDR3. Germline trimming cut 7 bases from V and 3 bases from J; bases unmatched to any gene: 16. The CDR3 DNA is TGTGCCAGTACCGACAGCCCGACAGCGGGGGCCGAAGAGACCCAGTACTTC. Encoded protein: CASTDSPTAGAEETQYF.

The CDR3 loop is CSGRGTLYNEQFF. CDR3 bases: TGCAGCGGTAGGGGGACCCTCTACAATGAGCAGTTCTTC. The V gene is TRBV29-1, the J gene TRBJ2-1; a weak D match, TRBD1 (6 bases). V was clipped by 7 bases and J by 3 bases, with 13 bases between them. The CDR3 consists of 13 residues. CDR1 and CDR2 from the germline V gene are SQVTM and ANQGSEA.

The CDR3, as DNA: TGCGCCAGCAGCTTGATTCCAGAAAACACTGAAGCTTTCTTT. Translation: CASSLIPENTEAFF. J is TRBJ1-1 and V is TRBV5-1; D remains unclear. V was shortened by 1 base and J by 2 bases, with 9 bases between the two germline ends. Germline V gives CDR1 SGHRS, CDR2 YFSETQ. The CDR3 loop spans 14 amino acids.

To note about this clone: The junction departs from the called germline gene at one end, perhaps through a read error. The genes are TRBV7-7 and TRBJ1-5; D is unresolved. CDR3 length: 18 residues. Germline lookup yields CDR1 SSHAT and CDR2 FNYEAQ (reference sequence). CDR3 amino acids: CASSCSPGIIISNQPQHF. The CDR3 region has the DNA TGTGCTAGCAGCTGCAGTCCAGGTATTATAATAAGCAATCAGCCCCAGCATTTT.

For the CDR3, the DNA is TGTGCCAGCAGTCTTAACAGGGGCCGTGAAAAACTGTTTTTT. It yields the protein CASSLNRGREKLFF. The V gene is TRBV3-1 (or the pseudogene TRBV3-2), the J gene TRBJ1-4; 7 bases agree with TRBD1. CDR1 and CDR2 (germline): LGHDT, YNNKEL (reference sequence). The CDR3 runs to 14 residues. Trimming cost V 6 bases and J 7 bases; bases outside gene matches: 8.

This clone was picked up one time. This chain links TRBV19 with TRBJ1-5, with D tentatively TRBD1 (5 bases). This CDR3 is built from 15 residues. Germline assignment: CDR1 LNHDA and CDR2 SQIVND (reference sequence). Trimming left V 3 bases short and J 4 bases short, with 13 bases between. In nucleotides, the CDR3 is TGTGCCAGTAGTATCTCCTCAGGGAGGAATCAGCCCCAGCATTTT. Protein: CASSISSGRNQPQHF.

The V call is TRBV4-1, the J call TRBJ2-1, with 10 nucleotides matching TRBD2. Trimming took 4 bases from V and 6 from J; bases not matched to a gene: 6. CDR3 length: 15 residues. Germline V lookup: CDR1 MGHRA, CDR2 YSYEKL. The CDR3 DNA is TGCGCCAGCAGCCTAGGGACTAGCGCTAGCAATGAGCAGTTCTTC. Amino acids: CASSLGTSASNEQFF.